This TCR beta chain was observed in a study of OX40 agonist ivuxolimab in advanced cancers. Profiling relied on immunoSEQ multiplex PCR, and the TCRdb table lists in-frame clones only, not all of them. Of 60,000 or so clones listed, approximately 90% were seen once; the top ten hold about 5%. The sequencing here drew on CD4+ or CD8+ T cells sorted from blood, taken in a trial of the OX40 agonist ivuxolimab. The TCR originated in an adult with an advanced solid tumor such as melanoma, head and neck, liver or kidney cancer.

CDR3 in amino acids: CASSRSRGVYNEQFF. CDR3 in DNA: TGTGCCAGCAGCCGTAGCAGGGGGGTGTACAATGAGCAGTTCTTC. This chain connects TRBV7-6 to TRBJ2-1, with D possibly TRBD1 on 7 matching bases. The CDR3 length is 15 residues. Germline loops: CDR1 SGHVS, CDR2 FNYEAQ. Between the trimmed V and J ends, which lost 5 bases and 4 bases, there was a span of 15 bases. Together with reference TRBV7-6 and TRBJ2-1, the CDR3 gives the full variable domain: GAGVSQSPRYKVTKRGQDVALRCDPISGHVSLYWYRQALGQGPEFLTYFNYEAQQDKSGLPNDRFSAERPEGSISTLTIQRTEQRDSAMYRCASSRSRGVYNEQFFGPGTRLTVL.